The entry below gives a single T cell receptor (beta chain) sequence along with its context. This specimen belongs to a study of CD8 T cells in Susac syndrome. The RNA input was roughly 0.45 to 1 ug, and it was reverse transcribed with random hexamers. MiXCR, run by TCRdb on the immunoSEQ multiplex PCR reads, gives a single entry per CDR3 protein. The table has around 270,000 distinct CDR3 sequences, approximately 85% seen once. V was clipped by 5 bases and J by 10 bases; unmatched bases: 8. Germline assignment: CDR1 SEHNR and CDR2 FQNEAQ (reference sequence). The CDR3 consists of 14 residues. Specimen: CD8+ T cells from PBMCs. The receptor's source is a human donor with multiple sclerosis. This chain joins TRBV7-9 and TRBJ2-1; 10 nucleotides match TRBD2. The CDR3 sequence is CASSPTLAGGEQFF. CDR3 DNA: TGTGCCAGCAGCCCCACCTTAGCGGGAGGCGAGCAGTTCTTC.